This T cell receptor beta chain derives from a study of cytomegalovirus exposure and HLA in healthy donors. As for the study in general: In an early release, HLA-typed donors contributed approximately 80 million unique TCR sequences.

The PCR contained 60 Vbeta and 13 Jbeta primers. Clones were read by immunoSEQ multiplex PCR, and TCRdb kept only the in-frame ones, dropping some. The sample contains some 97,000 clones, about 77% of which appear only once. V lost 4 bases, J lost 9 bases, and 14 bases stayed unmatched. The CDR3 is 16 residues long. Germline V lookup: CDR1 SNHLY, CDR2 FYNNEI. Study-wide results and caveats: Earlier analysis found most TCR beta V segments productive about 90% or about 30% of the time. Across HLA loci, a later analysis found differing TCR association rates, with DRB1 most and HLA-C fewest. A later analysis showed that HLA-associated TCR beta chains had undergone more clonal expansion than equally common others.

To note about this clone: Its antigen is still unknown.

The receptor's source is a woman between 50 and 59 years old in good health and CMV-seropositive. This chain uses TRBV2 with TRBJ2-1; 8 bases agree with TRBD1. Sequenced input: PBMCs. CDR3 sequence reads: CASSGGRQGLGSEQFF. CDR3 DNA sequence: TGTGCCAGCAGTGGGGGCCGACAGGGGTTGGGAAGTGAGCAGTTCTTC. Full variable domain (remainder filled in from reference TRBV2 and TRBJ2-1): EPEVTQTPSHQVTQMGQEVILRCVPISNHLYFYWYRQILGQKVEFLVSFYNNEISEKSEIFDDQFSVERPDGSNFTLKIRSTKLEDSAMYFCASSGGRQGLGSEQFFGPGTRLTVL.